The 5 T cell receptor beta chains in this list originate from one sample, sequenced in a study of cytotoxic CD8 clonotypes in ibrutinib-treated CLL. Assay used: immunoSEQ multiplex PCR; TCRdb lists only in-frame clones, some missing. The data hold tens of thousands of clones, with roughly 80% observed a single time. The input for sequencing was PBMCs, taken before ibrutinib treatment. The receptors come from a human donor with chronic lymphocytic leukemia.

The rearrangement links TRBV7-3 to TRBJ2-3; 10 bases agree with TRBD2. CDR1 is SGHTA and CDR2 is FQGTGA in the germline V gene. This CDR3 has 14 amino acids. With V trimmed by 2 bases and J by 10 bases, 6 bases remained unmatched. The CDR3 coding sequence is TGTGCCAGCAGCTTAGGCCTAGCGGGGGAGCCGCAGTATTTT. It encodes CASSLGLAGEPQYF.

Written as DNA, the CDR3 is TGCGCCAGCAGCTTGGCAGAGGGCTACGAGCAGTACTTC. As protein: CASSLAEGYEQYF. This chain joins TRBV5-1 and TRBJ2-7; a possible D gene is TRBD2 (5 bases). The V end lost 0 bases, the J end lost 3 bases, and 7 bases lay between the germline ends. Per germline, CDR1 SGHRS and CDR2 YFSETQ. The CDR3 runs 13 residues. Based on the CDR3 plus reference TRBV5-1 and TRBJ2-7, the full variable domain is KAGVTQTPRYLIKTRGQQVTLSCSPISGHRSVSWYQQTPGQGLQFLFEYFSETQRNKGNFPGRFSGRQFSNSRSEMNVSTLELGDSALYLCASSLAEGYEQYFGPGTRLTVT.

The chain links TRBV18 to TRBJ2-1; TRBD2 aligns across 9 bases. The V gene end was trimmed by 8 bases and the J gene end by 4 bases; junction bases not matched to a gene: 3. In germline, CDR1 is KGHSH, CDR2 LQKENI. The CDR3 extends over 13 amino acids. The CDR3 DNA is TGTGCCAGCCGGACTAGCGAGTACAATGAGCAGTTCTTC. This codes for CASRTSEYNEQFF.

This clone appeared a few times. The chain combines TRBV6-1 with TRBJ2-1, with 7 bases fitting TRBD2. Germline V lookup: CDR1 MNHNS, CDR2 SASEGT. The CDR3 loop spans 15 amino acids. J lost 4 bases, V lost 0 bases, and 3 bases had no gene match. CDR3 region: CASSEAAGEYNEQFF. CDR3 DNA: TGTGCCAGCAGTGAAGCGGCGGGGGAATACAATGAGCAGTTCTTC.

The V call is TRBV7-9, the J call TRBJ2-3, with TRBD1 as a possible D gene (5 bases). The length of the CDR3 is 15 residues. From germline, CDR1 is SEHNR and CDR2 FQNEAQ (reference sequence). V lost 2 bases and J 4 bases, leaving 13 bases between the germline ends. The CDR3 spells CASSLQGRSADTQYF. In DNA form, the CDR3 reads TGTGCCAGCAGCTTACAGGGAAGGAGTGCAGATACGCAGTATTTT.